This T cell receptor (beta chain) was recovered during a study of blood T cell repertoires in COVID-19. In the authors' workflow: By means of reference gene primer amplification, nucleated cell counts were estimated. Assay: immunoSEQ multiplex PCR; the TCRdb copy retains only in-frame clones and omits some. That table supplies the V and J calls and clone size; D and trimming were determined from the DNA. Counted here are approximately 210,000 clones, around 80% occurring once; the ten biggest clones make up roughly 5%. Sequences were obtained from peripheral blood. This sequence originates from a human donor in a cohort sampled during active COVID-19.

The CDR3, as DNA: TGCGCCAGCAGCAGACAGGGCTTAAGGGAAGAGACCCAGTACTTC. Translating it yields CASSRQGLREETQYF. The chain joins TRBV4-1 to TRBJ2-5, with 7 bases aligning to TRBD1. V lost 5 bases, J lost 3 bases, and 9 bases stayed unmatched. This CDR3 has 15 amino acids. From germline, CDR1 is MGHRA and CDR2 YSYEKL.